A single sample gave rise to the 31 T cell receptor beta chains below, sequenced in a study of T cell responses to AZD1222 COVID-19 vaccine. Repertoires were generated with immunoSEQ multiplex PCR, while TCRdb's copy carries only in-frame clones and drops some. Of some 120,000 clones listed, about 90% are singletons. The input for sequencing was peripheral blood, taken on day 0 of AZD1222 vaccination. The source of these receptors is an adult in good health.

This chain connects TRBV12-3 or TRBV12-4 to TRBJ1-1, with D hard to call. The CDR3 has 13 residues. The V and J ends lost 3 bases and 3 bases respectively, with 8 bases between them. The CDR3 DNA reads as TGTGCCAGCAGTTTGTTTCAGGACACTGAAGCTTTCTTT. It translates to CASSLFQDTEAFF.

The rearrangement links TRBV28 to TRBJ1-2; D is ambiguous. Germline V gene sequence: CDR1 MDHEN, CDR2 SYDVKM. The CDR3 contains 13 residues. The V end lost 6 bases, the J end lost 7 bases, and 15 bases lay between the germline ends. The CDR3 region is CASRPVWAGGYTF. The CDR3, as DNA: TGTGCCAGCAGACCGGTTTGGGCGGGTGGCTACACCTTC.

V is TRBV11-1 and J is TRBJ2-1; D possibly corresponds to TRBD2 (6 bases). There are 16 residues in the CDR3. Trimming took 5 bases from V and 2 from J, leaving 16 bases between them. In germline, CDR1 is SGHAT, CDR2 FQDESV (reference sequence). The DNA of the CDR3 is TGTGCCAGCAGCCCGGGCCGGGACTGGCCCTACAATGAGCAGTTCTTC. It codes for CASSPGRDWPYNEQFF.

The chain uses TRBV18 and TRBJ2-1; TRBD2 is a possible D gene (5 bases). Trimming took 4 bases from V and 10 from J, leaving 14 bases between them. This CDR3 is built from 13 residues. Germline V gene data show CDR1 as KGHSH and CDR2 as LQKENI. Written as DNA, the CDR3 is TGTGCCAGCTCACATACTAGGTTTCGCGAGCAGTTCTTC. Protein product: CASSHTRFREQFF.

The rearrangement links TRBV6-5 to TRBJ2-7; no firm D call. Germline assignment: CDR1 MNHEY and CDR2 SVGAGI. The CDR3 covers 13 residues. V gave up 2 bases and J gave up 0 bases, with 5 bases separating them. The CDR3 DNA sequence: TGTGCCAGCAGTTACGCCAACTCCTACGAGCAGTACTTC. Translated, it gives CASSYANSYEQYF.

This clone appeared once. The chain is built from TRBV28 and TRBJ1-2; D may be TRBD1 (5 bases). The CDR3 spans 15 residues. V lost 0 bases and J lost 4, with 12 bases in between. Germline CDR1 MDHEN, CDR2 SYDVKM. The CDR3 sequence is CASSLWIQAGYGYTF. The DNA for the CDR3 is TGTGCCAGCAGTTTATGGATACAGGCTGGCTATGGCTACACCTTC.

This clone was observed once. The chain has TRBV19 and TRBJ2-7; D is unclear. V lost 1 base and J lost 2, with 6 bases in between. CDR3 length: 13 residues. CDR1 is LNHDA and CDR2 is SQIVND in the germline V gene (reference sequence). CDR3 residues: CASSIADTYEQYF. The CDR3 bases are TGTGCCAGTAGTATAGCCGATACCTACGAGCAGTACTTC.

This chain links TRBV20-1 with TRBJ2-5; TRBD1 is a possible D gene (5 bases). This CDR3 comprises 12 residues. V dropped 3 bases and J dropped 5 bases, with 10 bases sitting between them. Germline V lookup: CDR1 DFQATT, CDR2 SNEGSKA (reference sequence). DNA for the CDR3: TGCAGTGCTAGTGGGCCAGGGGAGACCCAGTACTTC. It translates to CSASGPGETQYF.

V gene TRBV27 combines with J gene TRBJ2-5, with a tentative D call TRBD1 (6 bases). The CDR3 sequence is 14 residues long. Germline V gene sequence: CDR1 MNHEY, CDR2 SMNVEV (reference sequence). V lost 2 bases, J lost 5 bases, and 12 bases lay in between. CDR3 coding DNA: TGTGCCAGCAGTTTACAGGGGCCTCGGGAGACCCAGTACTTC. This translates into CASSLQGPRETQYF.

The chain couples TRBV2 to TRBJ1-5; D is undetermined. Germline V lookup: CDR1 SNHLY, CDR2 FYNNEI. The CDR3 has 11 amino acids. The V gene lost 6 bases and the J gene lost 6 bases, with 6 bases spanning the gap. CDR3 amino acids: CASSAGQPQHF. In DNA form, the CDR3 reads TGTGCCAGCAGCGCCGGTCAGCCCCAGCATTTT.

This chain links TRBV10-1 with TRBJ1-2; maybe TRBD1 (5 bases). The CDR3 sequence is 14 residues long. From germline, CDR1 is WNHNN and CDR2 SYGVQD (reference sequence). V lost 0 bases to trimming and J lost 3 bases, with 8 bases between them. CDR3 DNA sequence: TGCGCCAGCAGTGAGTCCGGGACCCACTATGGCTACACCTTC. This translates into CASSESGTHYGYTF.

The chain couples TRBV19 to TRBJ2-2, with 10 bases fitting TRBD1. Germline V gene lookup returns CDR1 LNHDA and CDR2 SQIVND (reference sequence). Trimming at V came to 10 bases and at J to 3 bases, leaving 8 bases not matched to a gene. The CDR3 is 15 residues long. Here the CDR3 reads CATSDRGPDTGELFF. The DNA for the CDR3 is TGTGCCACCTCAGACAGGGGGCCGGACACCGGGGAGCTGTTTTTT.

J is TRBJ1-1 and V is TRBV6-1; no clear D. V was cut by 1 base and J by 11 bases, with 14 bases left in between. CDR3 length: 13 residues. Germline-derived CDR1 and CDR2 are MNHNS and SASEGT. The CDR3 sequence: CASSEVNRGEAFF. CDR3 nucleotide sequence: TGTGCCAGCAGTGAAGTTAACCGGGGAGAGGCTTTCTTT.

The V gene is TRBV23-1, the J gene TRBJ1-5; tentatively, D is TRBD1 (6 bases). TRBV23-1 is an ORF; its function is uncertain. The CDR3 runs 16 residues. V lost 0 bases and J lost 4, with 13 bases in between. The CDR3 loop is CASSQSCRGRNQPQHF. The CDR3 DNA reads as TGCGCCAGCAGTCAATCTTGCAGGGGCCGGAATCAGCCCCAGCATTTT.

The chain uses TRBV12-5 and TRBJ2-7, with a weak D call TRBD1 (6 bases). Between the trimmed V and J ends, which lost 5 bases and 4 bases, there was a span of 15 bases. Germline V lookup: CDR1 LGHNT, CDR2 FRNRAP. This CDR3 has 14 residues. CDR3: CASGLQGFSYEQYF. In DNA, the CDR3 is TGTGCTAGTGGTCTACAGGGATTTTCATACGAGCAGTACTTC.

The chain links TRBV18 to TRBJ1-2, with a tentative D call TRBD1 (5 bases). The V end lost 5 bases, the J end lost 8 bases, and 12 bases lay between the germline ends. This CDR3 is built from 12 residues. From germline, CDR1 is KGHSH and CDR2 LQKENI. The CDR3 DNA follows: TGTGCCAGCTCAACGAGGGGTGGAGGCTACACCTTC. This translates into CASSTRGGGYTF.

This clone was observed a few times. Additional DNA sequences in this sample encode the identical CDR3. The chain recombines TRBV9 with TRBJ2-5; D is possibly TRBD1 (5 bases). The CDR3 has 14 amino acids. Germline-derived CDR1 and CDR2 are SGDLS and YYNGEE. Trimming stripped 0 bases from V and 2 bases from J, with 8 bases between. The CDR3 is CASSVGPGQETQYF. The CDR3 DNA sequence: TGTGCCAGCAGCGTAGGTCCAGGGCAAGAGACCCAGTACTTC.

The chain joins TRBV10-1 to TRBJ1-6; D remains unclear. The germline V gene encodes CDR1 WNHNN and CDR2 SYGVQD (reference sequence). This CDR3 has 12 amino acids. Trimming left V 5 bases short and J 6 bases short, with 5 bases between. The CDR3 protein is CASSLPNSPLHF. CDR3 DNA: TGCGCCAGCAGTCTCCCTAATTCACCCCTCCACTTT.

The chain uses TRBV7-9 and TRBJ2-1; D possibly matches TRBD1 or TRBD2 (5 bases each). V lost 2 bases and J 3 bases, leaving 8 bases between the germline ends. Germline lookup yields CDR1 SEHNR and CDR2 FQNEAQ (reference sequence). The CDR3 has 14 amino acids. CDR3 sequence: CASSLTGRYNEQFF. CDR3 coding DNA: TGTGCCAGCAGCTTAACGGGACGCTACAATGAGCAGTTCTTC.

CDR3 nucleotide sequence: TGCGCCAGCAGTCGGGGTCCGAACACTGAAGCTTTCTTT. It codes for CASSRGPNTEAFF. The J gene is TRBJ1-1, the V gene TRBV10-1, with no clear D. V was shortened by 5 bases and J by 1 base, with 8 bases between the two germline ends. The CDR3 is made up of 13 amino acids. CDR1 WNHNN and CDR2 SYGVQD come from the germline V gene (reference sequence).

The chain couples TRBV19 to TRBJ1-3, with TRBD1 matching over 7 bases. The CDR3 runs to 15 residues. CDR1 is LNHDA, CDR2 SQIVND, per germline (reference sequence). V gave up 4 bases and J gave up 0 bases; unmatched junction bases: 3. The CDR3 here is CASSNDRVSGNTIYF. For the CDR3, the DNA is TGTGCCAGTAGTAATGACAGGGTCTCTGGAAACACCATATATTTT.

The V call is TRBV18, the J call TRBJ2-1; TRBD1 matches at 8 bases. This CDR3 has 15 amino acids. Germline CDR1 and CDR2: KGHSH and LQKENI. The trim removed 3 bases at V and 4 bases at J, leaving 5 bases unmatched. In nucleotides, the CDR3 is TGTGCCAGCTCACCCGGGACAGGCGAATACAATGAGCAGTTCTTC. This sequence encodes CASSPGTGEYNEQFF.

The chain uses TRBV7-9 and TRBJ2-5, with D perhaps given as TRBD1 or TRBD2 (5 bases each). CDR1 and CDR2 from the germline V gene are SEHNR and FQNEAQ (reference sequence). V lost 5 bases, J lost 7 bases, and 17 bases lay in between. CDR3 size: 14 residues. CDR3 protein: CASSRDLYVGTQYF. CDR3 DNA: TGTGCCAGCAGCCGGGACCTCTACGTGGGGACCCAGTACTTC.

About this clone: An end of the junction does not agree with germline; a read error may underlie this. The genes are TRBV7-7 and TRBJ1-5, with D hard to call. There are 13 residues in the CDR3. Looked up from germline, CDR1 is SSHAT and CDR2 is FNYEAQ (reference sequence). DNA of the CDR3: TGTGCTAGCAGCTTAGCTTGGGATCAGCCCCAGCATTTT. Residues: CASSLAWDQPQHF.

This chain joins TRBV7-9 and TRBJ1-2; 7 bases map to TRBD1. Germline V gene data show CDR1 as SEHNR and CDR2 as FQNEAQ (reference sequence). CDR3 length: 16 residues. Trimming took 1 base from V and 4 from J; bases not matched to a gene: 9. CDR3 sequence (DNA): TGTGCCAGCAGCTTAGTCGACAGGGTGAATACCTATGGCTACACCTTC. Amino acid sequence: CASSLVDRVNTYGYTF.

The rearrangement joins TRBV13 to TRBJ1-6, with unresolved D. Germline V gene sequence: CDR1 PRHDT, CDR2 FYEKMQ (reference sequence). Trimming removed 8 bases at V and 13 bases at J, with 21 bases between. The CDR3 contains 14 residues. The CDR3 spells CASSLGRGLAPLHF. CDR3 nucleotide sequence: TGTGCCAGCTCATTGGGGAGAGGGTTAGCGCCCCTCCACTTT.

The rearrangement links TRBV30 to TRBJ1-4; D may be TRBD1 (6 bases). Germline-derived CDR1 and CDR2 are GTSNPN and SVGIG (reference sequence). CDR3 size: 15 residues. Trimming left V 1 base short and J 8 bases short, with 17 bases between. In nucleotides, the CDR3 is TGTGCCTGGAGTGGGGGGGCTGGTGGGCTAGAAAAACTGTTTTTT. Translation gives CAWSGGAGGLEKLFF. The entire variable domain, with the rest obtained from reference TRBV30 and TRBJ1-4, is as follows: SQTIHQWPATLVQPVGSPLSLECTVEGTSNPNLYWYRQAAGRGLQLLFYSVGIGQISSEVPQNLSASRPQDRQFILSSKKLLLSDSGFYLCAWSGGAGGLEKLFFGSGTQLSVL.

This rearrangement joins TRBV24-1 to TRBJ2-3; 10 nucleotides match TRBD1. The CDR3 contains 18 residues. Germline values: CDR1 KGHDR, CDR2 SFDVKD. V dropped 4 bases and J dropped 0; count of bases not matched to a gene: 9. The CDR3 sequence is CATSDAFGTGDSTDTQYF. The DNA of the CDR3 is TGTGCCACCAGTGACGCATTCGGGACAGGGGACAGCACAGATACGCAGTATTTT.

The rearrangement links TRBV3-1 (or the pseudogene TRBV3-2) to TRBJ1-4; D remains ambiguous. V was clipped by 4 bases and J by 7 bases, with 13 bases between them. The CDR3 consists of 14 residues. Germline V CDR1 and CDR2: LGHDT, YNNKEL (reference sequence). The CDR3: CASSPGLHFEKLFF. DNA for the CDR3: TGTGCCAGCAGCCCGGGCCTTCATTTTGAAAAACTGTTTTTT.

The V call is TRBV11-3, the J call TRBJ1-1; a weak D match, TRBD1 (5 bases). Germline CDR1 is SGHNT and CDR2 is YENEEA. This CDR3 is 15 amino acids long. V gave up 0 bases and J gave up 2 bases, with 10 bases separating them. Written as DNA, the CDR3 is TGTGCCAGCAGCTTAGAAGGGCAGGGTAACACTGAAGCTTTCTTT. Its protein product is CASSLEGQGNTEAFF.

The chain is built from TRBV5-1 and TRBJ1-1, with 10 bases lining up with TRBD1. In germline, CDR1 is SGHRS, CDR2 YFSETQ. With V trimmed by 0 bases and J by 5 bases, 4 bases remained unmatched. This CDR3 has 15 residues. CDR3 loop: CASSLGTGGITEAFF. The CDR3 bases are TGCGCCAGCAGCTTGGGGACAGGGGGGATAACTGAAGCTTTCTTT. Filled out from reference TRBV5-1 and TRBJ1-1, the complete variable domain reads KAGVTQTPRYLIKTRGQQVTLSCSPISGHRSVSWYQQTPGQGLQFLFEYFSETQRNKGNFPGRFSGRQFSNSRSEMNVSTLELGDSALYLCASSLGTGGITEAFFGQGTRLTVV.